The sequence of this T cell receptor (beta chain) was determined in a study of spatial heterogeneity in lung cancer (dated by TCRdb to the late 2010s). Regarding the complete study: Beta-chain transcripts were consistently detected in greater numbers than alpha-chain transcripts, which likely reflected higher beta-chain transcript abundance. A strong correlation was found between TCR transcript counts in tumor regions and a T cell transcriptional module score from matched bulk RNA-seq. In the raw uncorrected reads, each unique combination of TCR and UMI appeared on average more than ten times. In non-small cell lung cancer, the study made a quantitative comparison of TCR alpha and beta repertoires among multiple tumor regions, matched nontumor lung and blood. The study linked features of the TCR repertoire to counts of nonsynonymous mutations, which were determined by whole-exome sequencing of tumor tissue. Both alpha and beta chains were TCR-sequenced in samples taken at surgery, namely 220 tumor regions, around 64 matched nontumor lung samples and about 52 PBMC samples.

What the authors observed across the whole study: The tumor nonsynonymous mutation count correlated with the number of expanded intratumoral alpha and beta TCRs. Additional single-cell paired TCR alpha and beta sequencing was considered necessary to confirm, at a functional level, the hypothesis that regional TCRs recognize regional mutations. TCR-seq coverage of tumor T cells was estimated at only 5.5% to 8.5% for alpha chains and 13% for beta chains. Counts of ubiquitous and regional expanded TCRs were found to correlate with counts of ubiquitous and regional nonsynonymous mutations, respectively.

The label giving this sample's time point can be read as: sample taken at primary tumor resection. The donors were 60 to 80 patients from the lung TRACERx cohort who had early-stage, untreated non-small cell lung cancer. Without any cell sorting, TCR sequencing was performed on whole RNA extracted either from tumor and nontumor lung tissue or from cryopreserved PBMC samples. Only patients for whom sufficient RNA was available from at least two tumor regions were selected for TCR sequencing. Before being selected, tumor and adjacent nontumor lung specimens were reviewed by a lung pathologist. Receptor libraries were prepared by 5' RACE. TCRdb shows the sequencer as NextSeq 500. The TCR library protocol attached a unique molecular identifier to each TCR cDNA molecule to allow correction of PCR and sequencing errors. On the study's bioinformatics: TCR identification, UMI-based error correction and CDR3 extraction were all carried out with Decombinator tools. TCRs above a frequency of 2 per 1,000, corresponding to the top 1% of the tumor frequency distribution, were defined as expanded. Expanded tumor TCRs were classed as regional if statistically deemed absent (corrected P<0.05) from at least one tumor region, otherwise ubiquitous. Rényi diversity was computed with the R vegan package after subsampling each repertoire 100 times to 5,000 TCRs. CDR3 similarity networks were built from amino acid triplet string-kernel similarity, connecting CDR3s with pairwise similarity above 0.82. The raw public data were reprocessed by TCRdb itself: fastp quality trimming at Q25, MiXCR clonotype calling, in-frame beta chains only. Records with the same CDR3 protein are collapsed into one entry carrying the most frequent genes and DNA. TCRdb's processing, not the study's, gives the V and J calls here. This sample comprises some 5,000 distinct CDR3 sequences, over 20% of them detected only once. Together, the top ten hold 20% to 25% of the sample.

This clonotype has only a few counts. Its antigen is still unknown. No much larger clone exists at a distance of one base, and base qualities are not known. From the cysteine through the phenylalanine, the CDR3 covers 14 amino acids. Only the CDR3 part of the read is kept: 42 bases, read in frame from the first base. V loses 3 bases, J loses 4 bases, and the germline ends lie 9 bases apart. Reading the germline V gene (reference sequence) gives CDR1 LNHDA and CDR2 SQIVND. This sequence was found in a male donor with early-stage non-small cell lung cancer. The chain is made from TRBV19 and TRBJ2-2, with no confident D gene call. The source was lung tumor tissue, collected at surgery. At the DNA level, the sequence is TGTGCCAGTAGTATGTGGCAGTCCACCGGGGAGCTGTTTTTT. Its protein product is CASSMWQSTGELFF.